This T cell receptor beta chain was sequenced for a study of PD-1 blockade in classical Hodgkin lymphoma. Time point denoted: newly diagnosed, previously untreated cHL patient sample. Negative magnetic selection isolated CD4+ T cells from thawed PBMCs. In germline, CDR1 is MDHEN, CDR2 SYDVKM. The CDR3 loop spans 14 amino acids. The J segment lost 5 bases and the V segment lost 8 bases, leaving 8 bases of the junction unmatched. The table came from immunoSEQ multiplex PCR; TCRdb's copy has only in-frame clones and leaves some out. Here the sample spans approximately 35,000 clones, more than 85% being singletons.

This sequence joins TRBV28 and TRBJ2-2; TRBD2 matches at 7 bases. Material: CD4+ T cells from blood. The TCR originated in a human donor with classical Hodgkin lymphoma. The CDR3 DNA reads TGTGCCAGCTTGGGGGGAGGGCCGACCGGGGAGCTGTTTTTT. Translating it yields CASLGGGPTGELFF.